Presented here are 18 T cell receptor beta chains from one specimen sequenced in a study of identical twins. MiXCR was run by TCRdb on the 5' RACE reads, yielding one entry per CDR3 protein. The sample has about 1.7 million distinct CDR3 sequences; about 32% are singletons. The sequenced sample consisted of cord blood. The source of these receptors is a newborn girl in good health.

The table lists this clonotype with many counts. The chain recombines TRBV29-1 with TRBJ2-5; 7 bases line up with TRBD1. Germline loops: CDR1 SQVTM, CDR2 ANQGSEA. With V trimmed by 5 bases and J by 5 bases, 5 bases remained unmatched. CDR3 length: 12 amino acids. The CDR3 nucleotides are TGCAGCGTTCGACAGGGTCGCGAGACCCAGTACTTC. The encoded protein is CSVRQGRETQYF.

The gene calls are TRBV28 and TRBJ2-4; 7 nucleotides line up with TRBD2. The V segment lost 5 bases and the J segment 13 bases; nucleotides outside the gene matches: 8. Germline values: CDR1 MDHEN, CDR2 SYDVKM. The CDR3 runs 12 residues. CDR3 protein: CASSPSLAEQYF. CDR3 nucleotides: TGTGCCAGCAGTCCTTCCCTAGCGGAGCAGTACTTC.

This clonotype appeared a few times. This chain connects TRBV18 to TRBJ2-7, with TRBD1 matching over 8 bases. The CDR3 is 16 residues long. Germline V gene lookup returns CDR1 KGHSH and CDR2 LQKENI. Trimming took 3 bases from V and 0 from J; bases not matched to a gene: 7. DNA for the CDR3: TGTGCCAGCTCACCCAGGGACAGGCCCCTCTCCTACGAGCAGTACTTC. Protein product: CASSPRDRPLSYEQYF.

The rearrangement uses TRBV9 and TRBJ1-1; unclear D gene. V was cut by 1 base and J by 2 bases, with 9 bases left in between. This CDR3 comprises 14 residues. The V gene's germline CDR1 is SGDLS and CDR2 YYNGEE. CDR3 amino acids: CASSVNRLNTEAFF. As DNA, the CDR3 is TGTGCCAGCAGCGTAAATAGGTTAAACACTGAAGCTTTCTTT. Full variable domain (remainder filled in from reference TRBV9 and TRBJ1-1): DSGVTQTPKHLITATGQRVTLRCSPRSGDLSVYWYQQSLDQGLQFLIQYYNGEERAKGNILERFSAQQFPDLHSELNLSSLELGDSALYFCASSVNRLNTEAFFGQGTRLTVV.

V usage is TRBV28 and J usage is TRBJ1-5; TRBD1 might be the D (5 bases). Trimming shortened V by 6 bases and J by 0 bases, and 12 bases separated the two germline ends. Germline-derived CDR1 and CDR2 are MDHEN and SYDVKM. There are 15 residues in the CDR3. CDR3 region: CASSPPGASNQPQHF. The CDR3 DNA sequence: TGTGCCAGCAGCCCCCCCGGGGCTAGCAATCAGCCCCAGCATTTT.

V is TRBV7-2 and J is TRBJ1-1; D is perhaps TRBD1 (6 bases). This CDR3 has 14 amino acids. Per the germline V gene, CDR1 is SGHTA and CDR2 is FQGNSA. The germline V and J ends were trimmed by 0 bases and 6 bases, with 11 bases remaining between them. CDR3 coding DNA: TGTGCCAGCAGCTTAGCCGCACAGGGATCTGAAGCTTTCTTT. Translated, it gives CASSLAAQGSEAFF.

In this sample, this clonotype turned up a few times. The CDR3 reads CASSGQPSTDTQYF. The DNA for the CDR3 is TGTGCCAGCAGTGGACAGCCCAGCACAGATACGCAGTATTTT. V gene TRBV6-4 combines with J gene TRBJ2-3, with D tentatively TRBD1 (5 bases). The V and J ends lost 4 bases and 0 bases respectively, with 8 bases between them. CDR3 length equals 14 residues. The germline V gene has CDR1 MRHNA and CDR2 SNTAGT.

There are a few counts of this clonotype. V gene TRBV5-5 combines with J gene TRBJ1-2; D may be TRBD1 (6 bases). Germline V gene lookup returns CDR1 SGHKS and CDR2 YYEKEE (reference sequence). Trimming left V 0 bases short and J 1 base short, with 10 bases between. The CDR3 covers 15 residues. The CDR3 bases are TGTGCCAGCAGCTTGGGGGGGGCCTTTAACTATGGCTACACCTTC. It codes for CASSLGGAFNYGYTF.

This clonotype was seen more than once but under ten times. The J gene is TRBJ1-6, the V gene TRBV20-1; unclear D gene. This CDR3 spans 14 amino acids. From germline, CDR1 is DFQATT and CDR2 SNEGSKA (reference sequence). The V end was cut by 3 bases, the J end by 7 bases, with 13 bases between. Here the CDR3 reads CSAREGYWNSPLHF. CDR3 sequence (DNA): TGCAGTGCTAGGGAAGGTTATTGGAATTCACCCCTCCACTTT.

This clonotype was seen only a few times. The CDR3 protein is CASSPPGRNQETQYF. In nucleotides, the CDR3 is TGTGCCAGCAGCCCACCGGGACGGAATCAAGAGACCCAGTACTTC. The chain links TRBV4-2 to TRBJ2-5, with D perhaps given as TRBD1 or TRBD2 (5 bases each). Germline CDR1 LGHNA, CDR2 YNFKEQ. The CDR3 consists of 15 residues. Trimming pared 4 bases from V and 2 bases from J, leaving 14 bases between.

This clonotype was detected many times. This chain joins TRBV29-1 and TRBJ2-3; TRBD2 aligns across 9 bases. V shed 0 bases and J 2 bases; nucleotides not matched to a gene: 6. The germline gives CDR1 SQVTM, CDR2 ANQGSEA. This CDR3 is built from 16 residues. The CDR3 here is CSVEDRLAGITDTQYF. The CDR3 DNA follows: TGCAGCGTTGAAGATCGGCTAGCGGGGATCACAGATACGCAGTATTTT.

The chain combines TRBV20-1 with TRBJ1-4; TRBD1 agrees at 8 bases. CDR1 and CDR2 (germline): DFQATT, SNEGSKA (reference sequence). The CDR3 loop spans 13 amino acids. Losses at the gene ends were 6 bases for V and 5 bases for J; bases not matched to a gene: 5. The CDR3 DNA reads TGCAGTGCGGGGACAGGCCAAAATGAAAAACTGTTTTTT. It specifies CSAGTGQNEKLFF.

The chain is built from TRBV2 and TRBJ2-1; the match to TRBD1 covers 7 bases. This CDR3 is 16 amino acids long. V shed 7 bases, J shed 0 bases, and the junction held 9 bases outside the gene matches. CDR1 SNHLY and CDR2 FYNNEI come from the germline V gene. CDR3 DNA sequence: TGTGCCAGCATGCAACAGGGGTTCCACTCCTACAATGAGCAGTTCTTC. Its protein is CASMQQGFHSYNEQFF.

This clonotype appeared a few times. This sequence joins TRBV5-1 and TRBJ2-5; 7 nucleotides line up with TRBD2. Germline CDR1 is SGHRS and CDR2 is YFSETQ. The junction had 15 bases not matched to a gene; V was cut back by 4 bases and J by 9 bases. The CDR3 length is 15 residues. In DNA, the CDR3 is TGCGCCAGCAGCAGCGGGACTGCCCTATCCGAGGCCCAGTACTTC. The encoded protein is CASSSGTALSEAQYF. Looking up the rest from reference TRBV5-1 and TRBJ2-5 gives the full variable domain: KAGVTQTPRYLIKTRGQQVTLSCSPISGHRSVSWYQQTPGQGLQFLFEYFSETQRNKGNFPGRFSGRQFSNSRSEMNVSTLELGDSALYLCASSSGTALSEAQYFGPGTRLLVL.

The chain employs TRBV5-1 and TRBJ1-1, with a weak D call TRBD1 (5 bases). The V end was cut by 0 bases, the J end by 4 bases, with 13 bases between. The CDR3 runs to 15 residues. Looked up from germline, CDR1 is SGHRS and CDR2 is YFSETQ. CDR3 sequence reads: CASSLANTGTTEAFF. The CDR3 coding sequence is TGCGCCAGCAGCTTGGCCAATACGGGGACCACTGAAGCTTTCTTT.

In this sample, this clonotype turned up a few times. V and J are TRBV5-1 and TRBJ2-7, with unresolved D. Between the trimmed V and J ends, which lost 0 bases and 2 bases, there was a span of 12 bases. Looked up from germline, CDR1 is SGHRS and CDR2 is YFSETQ. The CDR3 is 15 residues long. CDR3 residues: CASSLVIGVAYEQYF. For the CDR3, the DNA is TGCGCCAGCAGCTTGGTGATCGGAGTTGCCTACGAGCAGTACTTC. Looking up the rest from reference TRBV5-1 and TRBJ2-7 gives the full variable domain: KAGVTQTPRYLIKTRGQQVTLSCSPISGHRSVSWYQQTPGQGLQFLFEYFSETQRNKGNFPGRFSGRQFSNSRSEMNVSTLELGDSALYLCASSLVIGVAYEQYFGPGTRLTVT.

The sample holds many counts of this clonotype. The chain carries TRBV5-8 and TRBJ2-5; D is perhaps TRBD2 (5 bases). The CDR3 has 13 residues. Per the germline V gene, CDR1 is SGHTS and CDR2 is YDEGEE. With 6 bases removed from V and 5 bases from J, the gap between germline ends came to 14 bases. The CDR3 nucleotides are TGTGCCAGCACCTCCCTAGCCGGCGAGACCCAGTACTTC. Translation: CASTSLAGETQYF.

CDR3 bases: TGCGCCAGCAGCCAAGGACAGGGGGCGCGGGCAGATACGCAGTATTTT. Its translation: CASSQGQGARADTQYF. V usage is TRBV4-1 and J usage is TRBJ2-3; 10 bases are shared with TRBD1. This CDR3 spans 16 amino acids. The trim removed 1 base at V and 4 bases at J, leaving 5 bases unmatched. CDR1 is MGHRA, CDR2 YSYEKL, per germline.